This T cell receptor beta chain came from a study of control samples from healthy donors and cancer patients. TCRdb keeps only in-frame clones here, not all; method: immunoSEQ multiplex PCR. Of roughly 130,000 clones in the sample, roughly 90% were seen once. The specimen was blood. The TCR was taken from a man aged 18 to 35 in good health.

DNA of the CDR3: TGCGCCAGCAGCTTGGAAGGGGGCTATCAGCCCCAGCATTTT. This gives the protein CASSLEGGYQPQHF. V usage is TRBV5-1 and J usage is TRBJ1-5; 7 positions agree with TRBD1. CDR3 length equals 14 residues. V shed 0 bases and J 5 bases; nucleotides not matched to a gene: 2. In germline, CDR1 is SGHRS, CDR2 YFSETQ.